A single sample gave rise to the 8 T cell receptor beta chains below, sequenced in a study of cytomegalovirus exposure and HLA in healthy donors. The protocol was immunoSEQ multiplex PCR, while the TCRdb copy is restricted to in-frame clones and leaves out a portion. The sample holds 97,000 or so clones, approximately 84% seen once. The specimen was PBMCs. These receptors all stem from a man younger than 30 in good health and CMV-seropositive.

V usage is TRBV7-6 and J usage is TRBJ1-5, with unresolved D. Germline CDR1 SGHVS, CDR2 FNYEAQ. V dropped 2 bases and J dropped 5 bases, with 7 bases sitting between them. The CDR3 is made up of 13 amino acids. The CDR3 region has the DNA TGTGCCAGCAGCTTAATTGAGGATCAGCCCCAGCATTTT. Translating gives CASSLIEDQPQHF.

The chain combines TRBV11-2 with TRBJ2-3; TRBD2 matches at 8 bases. The junction had 10 bases not matched to a gene; V was cut back by 1 base and J by 7 bases. This CDR3 region has 16 residues. Germline V CDR1 and CDR2: SGHAT, FQNNGV. The chain's CDR3 is CASSLVRGGSFNTQYF. The CDR3 nucleotides are TGTGCCAGCAGCTTAGTTCGGGGGGGGAGCTTCAATACGCAGTATTTT.

This chain joins TRBV7-2 and TRBJ2-3, with 8 bases matching TRBD2. The trim removed 6 bases at V and 4 bases at J, leaving 15 bases unmatched. Germline lookup yields CDR1 SGHTA and CDR2 FQGNSA. CDR3 length: 17 amino acids. This CDR3 is CASRRGAGDERSDTQYF. The CDR3 DNA reads TGTGCCAGCAGAAGGGGAGCGGGGGACGAACGATCAGATACGCAGTATTTT.

Comments on this clone: This sample includes further DNA sequences coding for the same CDR3. The CDR3 bases are TGTGCCAGCAGGAATGGACAGGCCTACGAGCAGTACTTC. Amino acid sequence: CASRNGQAYEQYF. The chain combines TRBV6-5 with TRBJ2-7; 7 nucleotides agree with TRBD1. There are 13 residues in the CDR3. V lost 6 bases, J lost 2 bases, and 4 bases stayed unmatched. Germline CDR1 MNHEY, CDR2 SVGAGI.

The chain is built from TRBV6-5 and TRBJ1-1; D ambiguous. The V gene lost 5 bases and the J gene lost 10 bases, with 20 bases spanning the gap. CDR1 and CDR2 (germline): MNHEY, SVGAGI. This CDR3 has 14 residues. The CDR3 region has the DNA TGTGCCAGCAGTATAGAAGCGCCAAGAAGTGTAGCTTTCTTT. Amino acid sequence: CASSIEAPRSVAFF.

The chain couples TRBV10-3 to TRBJ2-3, with 10 positions matching TRBD2. V was clipped by 6 bases and J by 4 bases; unmatched bases: 7. The CDR3 spans 15 residues. Germline values: CDR1 ENHRY, CDR2 SYGVKD. For the CDR3, the DNA is TGTGCCATCAGGGATGAGCGGGGGGGCCCAGATACGCAGTATTTT. Encoded protein: CAIRDERGGPDTQYF.

This clone was picked up one time. The rearrangement uses TRBV7-2 and TRBJ2-2, with 11 nucleotides matching TRBD2. Unmatched junction bases numbered 9, after V lost 5 bases and J lost 7 bases. The CDR3 sequence is 16 residues long. Germline loops: CDR1 SGHTA, CDR2 FQGNSA. The chain's CDR3 is CASSLNSGGAGGELFF. Here the CDR3 DNA reads TGTGCCAGCAGCCTTAATAGCGGGGGGGCCGGCGGGGAGCTGTTTTTT. Variable domain in full (rest from reference TRBV7-2 and TRBJ2-2): GAGVSQSPSNKVTEKGKDVELRCDPISGHTALYWYRQSLGQGLEFLIYFQGNSAPDKSGLPSDRFSAERTGGSVSTLTIQRTQQEDSAVYLCASSLNSGGAGGELFFGEGSRLTVL.

V and J are TRBV7-3 and TRBJ2-5; 12 bases fit TRBD1. In germline, CDR1 is SGHTA, CDR2 FQGTGA. V lost 5 bases to trimming and J lost 5 bases; unmatched junction nucleotides: 9. The CDR3 sequence is 16 residues long. The CDR3: CASSRTGTGGYETQYF. In DNA, the CDR3 is TGTGCCAGCAGCCGAACCGGGACAGGGGGCTACGAGACCCAGTACTTC.